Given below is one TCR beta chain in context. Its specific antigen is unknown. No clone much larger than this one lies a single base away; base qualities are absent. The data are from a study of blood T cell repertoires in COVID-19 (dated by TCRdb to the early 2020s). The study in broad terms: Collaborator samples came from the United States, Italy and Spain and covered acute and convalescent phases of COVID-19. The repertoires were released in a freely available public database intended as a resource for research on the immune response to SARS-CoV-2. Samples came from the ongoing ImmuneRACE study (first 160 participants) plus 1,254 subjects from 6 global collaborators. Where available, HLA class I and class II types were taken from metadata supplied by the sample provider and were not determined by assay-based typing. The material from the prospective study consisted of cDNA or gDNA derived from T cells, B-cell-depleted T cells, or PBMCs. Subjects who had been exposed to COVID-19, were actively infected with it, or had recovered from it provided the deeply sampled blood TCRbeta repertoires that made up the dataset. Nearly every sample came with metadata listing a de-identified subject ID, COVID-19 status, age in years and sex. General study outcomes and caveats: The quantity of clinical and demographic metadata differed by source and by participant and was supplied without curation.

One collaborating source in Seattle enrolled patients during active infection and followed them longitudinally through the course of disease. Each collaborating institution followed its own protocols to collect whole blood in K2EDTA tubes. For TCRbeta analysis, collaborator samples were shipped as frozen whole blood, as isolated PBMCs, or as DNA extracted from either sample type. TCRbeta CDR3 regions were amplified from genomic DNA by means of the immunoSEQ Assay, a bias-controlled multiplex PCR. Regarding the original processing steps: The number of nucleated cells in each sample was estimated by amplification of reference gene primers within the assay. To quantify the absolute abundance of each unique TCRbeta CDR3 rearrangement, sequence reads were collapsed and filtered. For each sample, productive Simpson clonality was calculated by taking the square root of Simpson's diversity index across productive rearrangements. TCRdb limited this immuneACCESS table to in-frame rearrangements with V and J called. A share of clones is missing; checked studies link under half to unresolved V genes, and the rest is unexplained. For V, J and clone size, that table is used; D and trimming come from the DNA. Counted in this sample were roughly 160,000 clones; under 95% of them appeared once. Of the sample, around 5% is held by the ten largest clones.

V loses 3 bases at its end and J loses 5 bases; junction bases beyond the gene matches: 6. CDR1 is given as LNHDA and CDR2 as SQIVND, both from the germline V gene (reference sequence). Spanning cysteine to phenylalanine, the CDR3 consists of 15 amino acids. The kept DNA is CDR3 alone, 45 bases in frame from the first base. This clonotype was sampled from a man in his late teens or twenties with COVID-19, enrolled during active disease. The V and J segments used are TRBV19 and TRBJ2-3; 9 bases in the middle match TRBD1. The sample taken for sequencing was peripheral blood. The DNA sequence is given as TGTGCCAGTAGTATCCGGGACAGGGCTGGAGATACGCAGTATTTT. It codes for CASSIRDRAGDTQYF.